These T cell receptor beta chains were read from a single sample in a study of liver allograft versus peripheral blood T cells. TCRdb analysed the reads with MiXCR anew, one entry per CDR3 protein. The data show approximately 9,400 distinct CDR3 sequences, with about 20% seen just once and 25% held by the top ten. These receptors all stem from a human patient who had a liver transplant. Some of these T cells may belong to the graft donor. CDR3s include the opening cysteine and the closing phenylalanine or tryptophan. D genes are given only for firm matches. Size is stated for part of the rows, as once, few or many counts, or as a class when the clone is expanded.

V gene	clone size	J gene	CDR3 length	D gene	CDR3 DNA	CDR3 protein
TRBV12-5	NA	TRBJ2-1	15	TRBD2	TGTGCTAGTGGTTTGGCTAGCGGGGGCCGAAGTGAGCAGTTCTTC	CASGLASGGRSEQFF
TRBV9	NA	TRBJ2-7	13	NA	TGTGCCAGCAACTTAGGGGGGGGCGACGAGCAGTACTTC	CASNLGGGDEQYF
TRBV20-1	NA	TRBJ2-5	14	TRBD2	TGCAGTGCTAGATCCAGCGGGGGTAAAGAGACCCAGTACTTC	CSARSSGGKETQYF
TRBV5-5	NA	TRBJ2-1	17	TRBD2	TGTGCCAGCAGCTTGGCTCAGCGGGACCCCTTTGGCAATGAGCAGTTCTTC	CASSLAQRDPFGNEQFF
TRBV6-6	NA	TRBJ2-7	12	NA	TGTGCCAGCAGTGGAGGGCCTACGGAGCAGTACTTC	CASSGGPTEQYF
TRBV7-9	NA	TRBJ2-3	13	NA	TGTGCCAGCAGCGCGCTCTTGAGGGATACGCAGTATTTT	CASSALLRDTQYF
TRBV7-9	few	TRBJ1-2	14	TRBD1	TGTGCCAGCAGCCCGCTGACAGGGGTCTATGGCTACACCTTC	CASSPLTGVYGYTF
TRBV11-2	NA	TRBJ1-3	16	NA	TGTGCCAGCAGCTTAGTTTTAGCGTTCTCTGGAAACACCATATATTTT	CASSLVLAFSGNTIYF
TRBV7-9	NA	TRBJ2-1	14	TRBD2	TGTGCCAGCAGCACCCTAGCGGGGGGTATTGAGCAGTTCTTC	CASSTLAGGIEQFF
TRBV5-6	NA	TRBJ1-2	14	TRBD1	TGTGCCAGCAGCTCCCTGGGACAGGGGGCAAGCTACACCTTC	CASSSLGQGASYTF
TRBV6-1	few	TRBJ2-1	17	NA	TGTGCCAGCACCCCGACCCCGGGCGGGGGCCCTTACAATGAGCAGTTCTTC	CASTPTPGGGPYNEQFF
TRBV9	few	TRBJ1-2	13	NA	TGTGCCAGCAGCGTAGAGTCAGGCTATGGCTACACCTTC	CASSVESGYGYTF
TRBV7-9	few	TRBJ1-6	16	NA	TGTGCCAGCAGCAACGACAAAGCTAAGAATAATTCACCCCTCCACTTT	CASSNDKAKNNSPLHF
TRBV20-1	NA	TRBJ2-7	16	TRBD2	TGCAGTGCTAGAGTTGTGGGGGGAAGCGGGGTATACGAGCAGTACTTC	CSARVVGGSGVYEQYF
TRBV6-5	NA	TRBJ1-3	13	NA	TGTGCCAGCAGATCGGACTCTGGAAACAACATATATTTT	CASRSDSGNNIYF
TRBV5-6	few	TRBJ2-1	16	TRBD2	TGTGCCAGCCGCTTTCTCGGGGGGGGGGCCTACAATGAGCAGTTCTTC	CASRFLGGGAYNEQFF
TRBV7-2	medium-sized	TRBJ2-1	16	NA	TGTGCCAGCAGCTTAGCGTCGGGGGGCCTCTACAATGAGCAGTTCTTC	CASSLASGGLYNEQFF
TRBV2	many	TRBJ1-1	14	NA	TGTGCCAGCAGTGAAACGAGGCAGAACACTGAAGCTTTCTTT	CASSETRQNTEAFF
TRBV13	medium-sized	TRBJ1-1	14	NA	TGTGCCAGCAGCCCAATGACAGGGAACACTGAAGCTTTCTTT	CASSPMTGNTEAFF
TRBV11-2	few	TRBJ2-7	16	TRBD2	TGTGCCAGCAGCTTAGATAGAAGCGGGGGCCGCTACGAGCAGTACTTC	CASSLDRSGGRYEQYF
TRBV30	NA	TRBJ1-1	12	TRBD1	TGTGCCTGGATTGGAGGGGGCTCTGAAGCTTTCTTT	CAWIGGGSEAFF
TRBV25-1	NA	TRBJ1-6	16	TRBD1	TGTGCCAGCAGTGCCTATTCCGGGACAGCTAATTCACCCCTCCACTTT	CASSAYSGTANSPLHF
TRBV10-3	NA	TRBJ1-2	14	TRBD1	TGTGCCATCAGTGATAGTCAGGGGGACTATGGCTACACCTTC	CAISDSQGDYGYTF
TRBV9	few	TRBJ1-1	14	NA	TGTGCCAGCAGCGTATATGAAGTCAGCACTGAAGCTTTCTTT	CASSVYEVSTEAFF
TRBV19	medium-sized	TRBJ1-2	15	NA	TGTGCCAGTAGTATTCGGCAGGGTCCAAACTATGGCTACACCTTC	CASSIRQGPNYGYTF